This T cell receptor (beta chain) appears in the sequencing data of a study of human CD4 T cells and Enterobacteriaceae. The memory gate held CD4+ cells that were not CD45RA+CCR7+CD95- naive cells, over 98% pure. Sequenced by immunoSEQ multiplex PCR; TCRdb stores in-frame clones only, minus some. The data contain 25,000 to 35,000 clones, approximately 80% of them seen just once; the ten biggest clones take up roughly 0.96%. The CDR3 sequence is 19 residues long. Trimming took 1 base from V and 3 from J; bases not matched to a gene: 9. Per the germline V gene, CDR1 is SGHTA and CDR2 is FQGNSA. The sample was memory CD4+ T cells from blood. This receptor was identified in a human donor in good health. The gene calls are TRBV7-2 and TRBJ2-1; 13 bases agree with TRBD2. The DNA for the CDR3 is TGTGCCAGCAGCTTAGGGGACGGACTAGCGGGAGTGGGCTACAATGAGCAGTTCTTC. As protein: CASSLGDGLAGVGYNEQFF.